A single sample is the source of the 20 T cell receptor beta chains below, sequenced in a study of cytomegalovirus exposure and HLA in healthy donors. The PCR was carried out with 60 Vbeta primers and 13 Jbeta primers. Profiling relied on immunoSEQ multiplex PCR, and the TCRdb table lists in-frame clones only, not all of them. Of 100,000 to 150,000 clones in the sample, roughly four fifths are singletons; the top ten hold about 6%. What was sequenced was PBMCs. These receptors all stem from a woman between 35 and 50 years old in good health and CMV-seronegative.

This chain links TRBV2 with TRBJ2-7, with D possibly TRBD1 on 5 matching bases. V was cut by 1 base and J by 5 bases, with 15 bases left in between. The germline CDR1 and CDR2 sequences are SNHLY and FYNNEI. This CDR3 is 15 amino acids long. The CDR3 protein is CASSEVAGLGNEQYF. For the CDR3, the DNA is TGTGCCAGCAGTGAAGTGGCAGGGCTTGGGAACGAGCAGTACTTC.

CDR3: CASSPTGATNEKLFF. CDR3 coding DNA: TGTGCCAGCAGTCCGACAGGAGCAACTAATGAAAAACTGTTTTTT. The chain links TRBV7-9 to TRBJ1-4; TRBD1 might be the D (6 bases). Germline V gives CDR1 SEHNR, CDR2 FQNEAQ (reference sequence). CDR3 length equals 15 residues. Trimming cost V 6 bases and J 0 bases, with 11 bases left between them.

In its sample, this clone was seen a few times. V is TRBV7-9 and J is TRBJ1-5, with unresolved D. V was clipped by 5 bases and J by 1 base, with 12 bases between them. Germline CDR1 is SEHNR and CDR2 is FQNEAQ (reference sequence). The CDR3 is made up of 15 amino acids. DNA for the CDR3: TGTGCCAGCAGCCGGACTGGCGGGAGCAATCAGCCCCAGCATTTT. Translating it yields CASSRTGGSNQPQHF.

Only a few counts were recorded for this clone. V is TRBV2 and J is TRBJ1-4, with TRBD1 matching 7 bases. Germline V gene sequence: CDR1 SNHLY, CDR2 FYNNEI. The CDR3 runs 14 residues. V shed 8 bases, J shed 4 bases, and the junction held 7 bases outside the gene matches. The chain's CDR3 is CASFQDRNNEKLFF. CDR3 bases: TGTGCCAGCTTCCAGGACAGGAATAATGAAAAACTGTTTTTT.

The V gene is TRBV4-1, the J gene TRBJ1-1; 10 bases line up with TRBD1. This CDR3 has 17 residues. The V and J ends lost 0 bases and 1 base, in that order; junction bases with no gene match: 5. From germline, CDR1 is MGHRA and CDR2 YSYEKL. The CDR3 coding sequence is TGCGCCAGCAGCCAAGACCTTAGACAGGGGGCGAACACTGAAGCTTTCTTT. The encoded protein is CASSQDLRQGANTEAFF.

The CDR3: CASSLVQVRNLAKNIQYF. In nucleotides, the CDR3 is TGCGCCAGCAGCTTGGTACAGGTGAGAAATCTAGCCAAAAACATTCAGTACTTC. The rearrangement links TRBV5-1 to TRBJ2-4, with a possible D match to TRBD1 (5 bases). The CDR3 extends over 18 amino acids. Trimming cost V 0 bases and J 0 bases, with 16 bases left between them. The V gene's germline CDR1 is SGHRS and CDR2 YFSETQ.

Worth noting for this clone: One junction end disagrees with the germline gene, perhaps due to a read error. The genes are TRBV7-9 and TRBJ2-7; tentative D call: TRBD1 (6 bases). Germline loops: CDR1 SEHNR, CDR2 FQNEAQ (reference sequence). This CDR3 has 15 amino acids. The CDR3: CSSSLVTGGSYEQYF. Written as DNA, the CDR3 is TGTTCCAGCAGCTTAGTGACAGGAGGCTCCTACGAGCAGTACTTC.

CDR3 in amino acids: CASSFFQETQYF. The CDR3 coding sequence is TGTGCCAGCAGTTTCTTCCAAGAGACCCAGTACTTC. The chain combines TRBV28 with TRBJ2-5; D gene ambiguous. The germline V gene encodes CDR1 MDHEN and CDR2 SYDVKM. CDR3 size: 12 residues. V lost 3 bases to trimming and J lost 1 base, with 3 bases between them.

V and J are TRBV19 and TRBJ1-1; D perhaps matches TRBD1 (5 bases). The CDR3 consists of 11 residues. Between the trimmed V and J ends, which lost 9 bases and 7 bases, there was a span of 12 bases. Germline CDR1 and CDR2: LNHDA and SQIVND (reference sequence). The CDR3 nucleotides are TGTGCCAGCCGGGGGGTTAATGAAGCTTTCTTT. Translated, it gives CASRGVNEAFF.

The rearrangement joins TRBV27 to TRBJ2-1; the D gene is possibly TRBD1 (6 bases). Per the germline V gene, CDR1 is MNHEY and CDR2 is SMNVEV (reference sequence). CDR3 length: 17 amino acids. V was pared by 5 bases and J by 1 base, with 18 bases between. The CDR3: CASSPIQGTYSYNEQFF. The CDR3 DNA follows: TGTGCCAGCAGTCCGATACAGGGCACCTATTCCTACAATGAGCAGTTCTTC.

The V and J genes are TRBV5-1 and TRBJ1-3; 7 positions agree with TRBD1. The CDR3 is 14 amino acids. Germline V CDR1 and CDR2: SGHRS, YFSETQ. Trimming at V came to 5 bases and at J to 4 bases, leaving 6 bases not matched to a gene. The CDR3 region has the DNA TGCGCCAGCAGGGAGGGACAGCCGGGAAACACCATATATTTT. It codes for CASREGQPGNTIYF.

Remarks on this clone: One end of the junction is discordant with germline, which a read error may explain. V and J are TRBV5-4 and TRBJ2-7; the match to TRBD2 covers 9 bases. Germline lookup yields CDR1 SGHNT and CDR2 YYREEE (reference sequence). This CDR3 has 15 residues. The CDR3 reads CASSPDPAGGPRVFF. The CDR3 nucleotides read TGTGCCAGCAGCCCTGATCCAGCGGGAGGTCCCAGGGTTTTCTTC.

The rearrangement links TRBV6-6 to TRBJ1-5; 7 bases match TRBD1. The J segment lost 4 bases and the V segment lost 2 bases, leaving 2 bases of the junction unmatched. The germline CDR1 and CDR2 sequences are MNHNY and SVGAGI (reference sequence). This CDR3 is built from 14 residues. The CDR3 region has the DNA TGTGCCAGCAGTTACAGGGACAGTAATCAGCCCCAGCATTTT. Its protein product is CASSYRDSNQPQHF.

The table lists this clone with many counts. The chain links TRBV2 to TRBJ2-3, with unresolved D. V lost 3 bases, J lost 0 bases, and 7 bases lay in between. Germline-derived CDR1 and CDR2 are SNHLY and FYNNEI. This CDR3 is built from 14 residues. The CDR3, as DNA: TGTGCCAGCAGTGACGGAGCTAGCACAGATACGCAGTATTTT. Its protein product is CASSDGASTDTQYF.

The rearrangement joins TRBV6-5 to TRBJ2-7; 8 nucleotides agree with TRBD1. The CDR3 spans 16 residues. Unmatched junction bases numbered 8, after V lost 0 bases and J lost 4 bases. Germline CDR1 and CDR2: MNHEY and SVGAGI. CDR3 protein: CASSYSGGRGLYEQYF. CDR3 in DNA: TGTGCCAGCAGTTACTCAGGGGGCAGGGGGCTTTACGAGCAGTACTTC.

The chain couples TRBV2 to TRBJ1-1, with unresolved D. CDR1 SNHLY and CDR2 FYNNEI come from the germline V gene. The CDR3 covers 11 residues. Trimming stripped 4 bases from V and 3 bases from J, with 3 bases between. The CDR3, as DNA: TGTGCCAGCAGTGGAGACACTGAAGCTTTCTTT. This sequence encodes CASSGDTEAFF.

The genes are TRBV9 and TRBJ2-3; TRBD2 matches at 11 bases. After removal of 2 bases from V and 3 bases from J, the junction contained 5 bases not matched to a gene. CDR1 and CDR2 (germline): SGDLS, YYNGEE. CDR3 length equals 16 residues. The CDR3 protein is CASSVGASGRTDTQYF. The CDR3 coding sequence is TGTGCCAGCAGCGTGGGGGCTAGCGGGAGGACAGATACGCAGTATTTT.

This chain connects TRBV6-5 to TRBJ1-5, with D possibly matching TRBD1 (6 bases). CDR1 is MNHEY and CDR2 is SVGAGI in the germline V gene. The CDR3 contains 14 residues. Trimming pared 7 bases from V and 0 bases from J, leaving 10 bases between. In DNA form, the CDR3 reads TGTGCCAGCAAACAGGGAAATAGCAATCAGCCCCAGCATTTT. Translated: CASKQGNSNQPQHF.

A note on this clone: At one end, the junction sequence differs from germline, possibly due to a read error. The rearrangement uses TRBV7-9 and TRBJ1-1; the D gene is possibly TRBD1 (5 bases). The CDR3 is 15 residues long. The germline CDR1 and CDR2 sequences are SEHNR and FQNEAQ (reference sequence). The DNA for the CDR3 is TGTGTCAGCAGCCAAGTGGCCAGGGTGAACACTGAAGCTTTCTTT. It encodes CVSSQVARVNTEAFF.

The chain combines TRBV28 with TRBJ2-2; perhaps TRBD1 as D (5 bases). CDR3 length equals 15 residues. Trimming removed 2 bases from V and 6 bases from J, with 13 bases in between. The germline V gene encodes CDR1 MDHEN and CDR2 SYDVKM. CDR3: CASSLGRVGAGELFF. CDR3 sequence (DNA): TGTGCCAGCAGTTTAGGCAGGGTAGGGGCCGGGGAGCTGTTTTTT.